One sample yielded the 8 T cell receptor beta chains listed below, sequenced in a study of esophageal squamous cell carcinoma under preoperative chemotherapy. Time point specified: before preoperative PTX-NDP chemotherapy. A single record per CDR3 protein comes from TCRdb applying MiXCR to the PCR reads. The sample lists roughly 15,000 distinct CDR3 sequences, roughly 60% occurring once. The specimen was collected from a patient given preoperative chemotherapy. These receptors came from a human donor with esophageal squamous cell carcinoma. The donor label of this sample is uncertain.

V usage is TRBV6-1 and J usage is TRBJ2-3; D could derive from TRBD1 or TRBD2 (5 bases each). V was pared by 6 bases and J by 4 bases, with 20 bases between. The CDR3 is made up of 16 amino acids. Germline assignment: CDR1 MNHNS and CDR2 SASEGT. The CDR3, as DNA: TGTGCCAGCAGGGGGACCGGGGCAGGCGTCCCAGATACGCAGTATTTT. This gives the protein CASRGTGAGVPDTQYF.

The J gene is TRBJ1-6, the V gene TRBV6-1; no clear D. Germline values: CDR1 MNHNS, CDR2 SASEGT. Trimming left V 6 bases short and J 3 bases short, with 15 bases between. The CDR3 consists of 16 residues. CDR3 in DNA: TGTGCCAGCAGCCTGGAAAATACGGGCTATAATTCACCCCTCCACTTT. This codes for CASSLENTGYNSPLHF.

This clonotype was seen many times. The chain is built from TRBV6-1 and TRBJ2-1, with 10 bases aligning to TRBD2. The CDR3 is 12 residues long. V lost 4 bases, J lost 15 bases, and 6 bases stayed unmatched. Per the germline V gene, CDR1 is MNHNS and CDR2 is SASEGT. This CDR3 is CASSALAGDVFF. CDR3 coding DNA: TGTGCCAGCAGTGCTCTAGCGGGAGATGTGTTCTTC.

This chain uses TRBV7-2 with TRBJ2-2; 8 bases are a match to TRBD1. Germline loops: CDR1 SGHTA, CDR2 FQGNSA. The CDR3 totals 15 residues. V lost 3 bases and J lost 1; bases outside the gene matches: 1. In DNA, the CDR3 is TGTGCCAGCAGCTTTGGGACAGGGAACACCGGGGAGCTGTTTTTT. Translation gives CASSFGTGNTGELFF.

This clonotype was observed a few times. One base away lies a much larger clone, so this may be a sequencing read error. The genes are TRBV6-1 and TRBJ2-1; 8 bases are a match to TRBD1. Germline V gene sequence: CDR1 MNHNS, CDR2 SASEGT. V shed 8 bases, J shed 10 bases, and the junction held 16 bases outside the gene matches. This CDR3 is 15 amino acids long. The CDR3 protein is CASLIGGQGGYEQFF. CDR3 coding DNA: TGTGCCAGCCTTATAGGCGGACAGGGAGGCTACGAGCAGTTCTTC.

The chain employs TRBV6-1 and TRBJ2-1; D is ambiguous. TRBJ2-7 explains the end of the DNA better; the J call may be wrong. Germline V lookup: CDR1 MNHNS, CDR2 SASEGT. The CDR3 sequence is 16 residues long. The CDR3, as DNA: TGTGCCAGCAGTGACCTTCAGCTTGTGAACTACGATGAGCAGTACTTC. Residues: CASSDLQLVNYDEQYF.

A note on this clonotype: One end of the junction fails to match germline, which may point to a read error. The chain carries TRBV7-2 and TRBJ2-3; 8 bases line up with TRBD2. CDR3 size: 14 residues. Germline V gives CDR1 SGHTA, CDR2 FQGNSA. The CDR3 spells CAGSGGSGQETQYF. CDR3 coding DNA: TGTGCGGGCAGCGGGGGCAGTGGCCAAGAGACGCAGTATTTC.

This clonotype showed up just once. The chain recombines TRBV6-1 with TRBJ2-1; TRBD2 matches 9 bases. CDR1 MNHNS and CDR2 SASEGT come from the germline V gene. The trim removed 1 base at V and 10 bases at J, leaving 11 bases unmatched. CDR3 length: 16 residues. The DNA of the CDR3 is TGTGCCAGCAGTGAAGGGACCGGGACTAGCTTACGCGAGCAGTTCTTC. It encodes CASSEGTGTSLREQFF.